A single T cell receptor beta chain is shown here with its context. Only in-frame clones appear in the TCRdb table, and some are missing; sequencing was by immunoSEQ multiplex PCR. The data hold roughly 3,500 clones, with more than 75% observed a single time. The sample comes from a study of hypomethylating agent response in myelodysplastic syndrome. The CDR3 is made up of 11 amino acids. Trimming took off 4 bases at V and 4 bases at J, with 5 bases between the two ends. The germline CDR1 and CDR2 sequences are SGHDN and FVKESK. This sequence was found in a human donor with myelodysplastic syndrome. This chain connects TRBV14 to TRBJ2-7; no firm D call. The sample here was bone marrow, taken before or after starting hypomethylating agent treatment for myelodysplastic syndrome (not recorded which). CDR3 loop: CASSRAYEQYF. The CDR3 coding sequence is TGTGCCAGCAGCCGGGCTTACGAGCAGTACTTC.